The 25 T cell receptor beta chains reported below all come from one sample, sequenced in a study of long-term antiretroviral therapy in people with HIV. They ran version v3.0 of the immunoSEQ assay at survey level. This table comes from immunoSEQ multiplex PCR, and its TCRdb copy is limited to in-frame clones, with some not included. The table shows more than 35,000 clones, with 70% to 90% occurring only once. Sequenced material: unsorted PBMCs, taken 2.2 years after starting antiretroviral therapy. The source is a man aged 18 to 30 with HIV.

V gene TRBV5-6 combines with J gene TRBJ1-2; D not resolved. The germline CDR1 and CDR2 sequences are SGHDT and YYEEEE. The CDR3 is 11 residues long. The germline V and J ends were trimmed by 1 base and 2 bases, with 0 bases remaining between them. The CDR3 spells CASSLNYGYTF. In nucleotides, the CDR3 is TGTGCCAGCAGCTTGAACTATGGCTACACCTTC.

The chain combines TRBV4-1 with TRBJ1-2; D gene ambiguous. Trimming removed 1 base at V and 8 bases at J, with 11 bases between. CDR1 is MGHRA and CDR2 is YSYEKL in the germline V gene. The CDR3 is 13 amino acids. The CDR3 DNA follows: TGCGCCAGCAGCCAAGCCGTCGCCCCGGGCTACACCTTC. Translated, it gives CASSQAVAPGYTF.

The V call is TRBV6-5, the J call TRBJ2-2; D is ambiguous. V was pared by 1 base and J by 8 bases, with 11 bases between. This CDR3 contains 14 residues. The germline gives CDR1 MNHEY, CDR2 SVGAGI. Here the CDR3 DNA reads TGTGCCAGCAGTTACTTGGGATCGACGGGGGAGCTGTTTTTT. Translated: CASSYLGSTGELFF.

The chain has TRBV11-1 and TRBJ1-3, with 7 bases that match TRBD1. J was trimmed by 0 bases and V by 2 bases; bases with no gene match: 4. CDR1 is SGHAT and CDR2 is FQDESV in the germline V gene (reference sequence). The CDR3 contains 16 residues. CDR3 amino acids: CASSLTRQGSGNTIYF. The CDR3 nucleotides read TGTGCCAGCAGCTTAACGAGACAGGGCTCTGGAAACACCATATATTTT.

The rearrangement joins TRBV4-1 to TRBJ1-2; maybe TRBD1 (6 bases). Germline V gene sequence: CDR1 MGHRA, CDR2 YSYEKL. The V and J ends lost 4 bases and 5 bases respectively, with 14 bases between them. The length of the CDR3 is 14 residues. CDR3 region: CASSPQGFGYGYTF. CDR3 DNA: TGCGCCAGCAGCCCTCAGGGGTTTGGGTATGGCTACACCTTC.

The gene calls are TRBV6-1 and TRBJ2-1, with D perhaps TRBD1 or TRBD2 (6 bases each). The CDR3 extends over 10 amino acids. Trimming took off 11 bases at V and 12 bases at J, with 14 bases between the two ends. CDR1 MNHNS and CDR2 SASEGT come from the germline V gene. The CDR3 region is CAVEKGGQFF. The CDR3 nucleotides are TGTGCCGTTGAGAAGGGGGGGCAGTTCTTC.

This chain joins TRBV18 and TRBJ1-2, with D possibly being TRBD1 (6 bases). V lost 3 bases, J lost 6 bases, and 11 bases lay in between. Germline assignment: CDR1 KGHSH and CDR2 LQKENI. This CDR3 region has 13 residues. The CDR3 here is CASSPIRGDGYTF. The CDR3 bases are TGTGCCAGCTCACCTATTAGGGGGGATGGCTACACCTTC.

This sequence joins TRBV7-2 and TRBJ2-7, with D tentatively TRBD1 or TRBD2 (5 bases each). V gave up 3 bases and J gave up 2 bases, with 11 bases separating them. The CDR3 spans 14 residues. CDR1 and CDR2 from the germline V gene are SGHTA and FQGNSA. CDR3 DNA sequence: TGTGCCAGCAGCTTGAGGGACCCAACCTACGAGCAGTACTTC. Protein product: CASSLRDPTYEQYF. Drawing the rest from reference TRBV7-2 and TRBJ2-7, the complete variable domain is GAGVSQSPSNKVTEKGKDVELRCDPISGHTALYWYRQSLGQGLEFLIYFQGNSAPDKSGLPSDRFSAERTGGSVSTLTIQRTQQEDSAVYLCASSLRDPTYEQYFGPGTRLTVT.

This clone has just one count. DNA of the CDR3: TGTGCCAGCAGCTTCGGGCTCGCTCGAGAGCAGTTCTTC. It codes for CASSFGLAREQFF. The rearrangement uses TRBV7-3 and TRBJ2-1; the D is unclear. The CDR3 is 13 residues long. Per germline, CDR1 SGHTA and CDR2 FQGTGA. Deletions cut 3 bases from V and 10 bases from J, with 13 bases between.

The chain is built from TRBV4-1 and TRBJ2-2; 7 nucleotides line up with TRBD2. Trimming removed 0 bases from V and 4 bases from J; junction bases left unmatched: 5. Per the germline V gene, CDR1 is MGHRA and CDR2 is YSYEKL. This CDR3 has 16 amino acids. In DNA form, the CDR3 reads TGCGCCAGCAGCCAAGAGTCGGGGGAGGGCACCGGGGAGCTGTTTTTT. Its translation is CASSQESGEGTGELFF.

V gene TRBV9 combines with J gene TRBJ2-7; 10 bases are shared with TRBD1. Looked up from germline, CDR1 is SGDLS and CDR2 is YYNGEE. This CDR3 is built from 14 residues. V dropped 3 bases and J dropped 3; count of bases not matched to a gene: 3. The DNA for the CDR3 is TGTGCCAGCAGCGGGGACAGGGGAGACTACGAGCAGTACTTC. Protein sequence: CASSGDRGDYEQYF.

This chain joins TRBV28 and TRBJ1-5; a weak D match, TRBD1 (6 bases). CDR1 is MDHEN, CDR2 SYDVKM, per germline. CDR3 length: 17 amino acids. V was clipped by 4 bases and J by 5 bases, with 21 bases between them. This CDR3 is CASSWGAPPDGDQPQHF. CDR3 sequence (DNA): TGTGCCAGCAGTTGGGGGGCCCCTCCCGACGGCGATCAGCCCCAGCATTTT.

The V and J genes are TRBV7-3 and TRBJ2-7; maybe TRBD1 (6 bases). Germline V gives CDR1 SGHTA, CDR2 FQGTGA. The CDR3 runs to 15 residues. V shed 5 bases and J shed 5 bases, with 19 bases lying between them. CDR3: CASSRTTGPRDEQYF. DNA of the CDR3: TGTGCCAGCAGCCGGACGACAGGTCCTAGGGACGAGCAGTACTTC.

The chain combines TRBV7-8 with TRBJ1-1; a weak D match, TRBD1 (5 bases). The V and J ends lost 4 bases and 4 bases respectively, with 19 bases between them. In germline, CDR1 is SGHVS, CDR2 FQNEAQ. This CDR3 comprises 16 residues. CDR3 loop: CASSSLSGGGSTEAFF. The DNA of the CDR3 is TGTGCCAGCAGCTCTCTTTCGGGGGGAGGGAGCACTGAAGCTTTCTTT.

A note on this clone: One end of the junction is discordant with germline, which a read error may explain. CDR3 bases: TGTGCTAGCAGCTTAGTCTGGCCGGGAACCGCCGGGGAGCTGTTTTTT. Amino acid sequence: CASSLVWPGTAGELFF. The chain joins TRBV7-7 to TRBJ2-2, with D perhaps TRBD2 (5 bases). The CDR3 consists of 16 residues. Germline V gene lookup returns CDR1 SSHAT and CDR2 FNYEAQ (reference sequence).

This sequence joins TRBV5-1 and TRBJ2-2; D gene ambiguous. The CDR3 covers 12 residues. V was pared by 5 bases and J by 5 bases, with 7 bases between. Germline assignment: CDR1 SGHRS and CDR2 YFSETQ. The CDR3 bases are TGCGCCAGCAGGGTAAATACCGGGGAGCTGTTTTTT. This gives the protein CASRVNTGELFF.

Here the CDR3 DNA reads TGCGCCAGCAGCCAAGAGAACAGCTATGGCTACACCTTC. This codes for CASSQENSYGYTF. This chain links TRBV4-3 with TRBJ1-2; no clear D. CDR3 length equals 13 residues. Germline V CDR1 and CDR2: LGHNA, YSLEER. Deletions cut 0 bases from V and 4 bases from J, with 6 bases between.

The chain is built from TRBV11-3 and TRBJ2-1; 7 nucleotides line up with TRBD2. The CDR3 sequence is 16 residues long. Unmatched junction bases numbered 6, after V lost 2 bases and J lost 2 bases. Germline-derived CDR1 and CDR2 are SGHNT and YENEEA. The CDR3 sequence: CASSLQGGSAYNEQFF. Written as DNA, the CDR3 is TGTGCCAGCAGCTTACAGGGCGGGAGCGCCTACAATGAGCAGTTCTTC.

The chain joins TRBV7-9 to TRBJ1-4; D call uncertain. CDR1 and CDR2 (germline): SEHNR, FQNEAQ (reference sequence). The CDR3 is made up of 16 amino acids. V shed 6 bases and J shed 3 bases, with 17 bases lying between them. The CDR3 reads CASRSPGLRPNEKLFF. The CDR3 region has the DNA TGTGCCAGCAGGAGCCCTGGACTGAGGCCTAATGAAAAACTGTTTTTT.

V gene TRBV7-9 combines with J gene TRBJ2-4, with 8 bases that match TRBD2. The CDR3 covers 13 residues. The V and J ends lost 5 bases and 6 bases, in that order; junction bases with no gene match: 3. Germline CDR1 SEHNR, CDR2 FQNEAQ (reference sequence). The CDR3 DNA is TGTGCCAGCAGCACGGGGGGGCGAAACATTCAGTACTTC. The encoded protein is CASSTGGRNIQYF.

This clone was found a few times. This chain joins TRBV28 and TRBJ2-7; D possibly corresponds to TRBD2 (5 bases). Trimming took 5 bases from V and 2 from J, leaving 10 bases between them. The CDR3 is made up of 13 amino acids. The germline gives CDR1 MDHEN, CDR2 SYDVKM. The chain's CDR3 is CASSPLGPYEQYF. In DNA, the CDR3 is TGTGCCAGCAGTCCACTAGGCCCCTACGAGCAGTACTTC.

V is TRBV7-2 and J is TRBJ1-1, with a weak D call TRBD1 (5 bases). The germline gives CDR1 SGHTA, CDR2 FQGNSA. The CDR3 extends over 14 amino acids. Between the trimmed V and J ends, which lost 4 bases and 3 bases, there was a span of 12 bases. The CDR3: CASSSGLKDTEAFF. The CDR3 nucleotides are TGTGCCAGCAGCTCAGGGTTGAAAGACACTGAAGCTTTCTTT. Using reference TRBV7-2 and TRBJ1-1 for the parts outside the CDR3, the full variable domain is GAGVSQSPSNKVTEKGKDVELRCDPISGHTALYWYRQSLGQGLEFLIYFQGNSAPDKSGLPSDRFSAERTGGSVSTLTIQRTQQEDSAVYLCASSSGLKDTEAFFGQGTRLTVV.

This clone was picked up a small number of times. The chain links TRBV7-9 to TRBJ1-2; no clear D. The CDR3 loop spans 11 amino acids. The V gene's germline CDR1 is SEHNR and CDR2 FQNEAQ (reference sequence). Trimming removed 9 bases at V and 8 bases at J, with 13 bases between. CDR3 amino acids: CASLTIHGYTF. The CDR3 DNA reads TGTGCCAGTTTGACTATCCACGGCTACACCTTC.

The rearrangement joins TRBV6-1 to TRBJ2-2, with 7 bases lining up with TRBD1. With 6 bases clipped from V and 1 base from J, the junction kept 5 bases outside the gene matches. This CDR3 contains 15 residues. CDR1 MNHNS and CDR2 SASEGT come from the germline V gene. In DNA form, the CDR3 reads TGTGCCAGCAGGCCCGGGACAGTGAACACCGGGGAGCTGTTTTTT. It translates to CASRPGTVNTGELFF.

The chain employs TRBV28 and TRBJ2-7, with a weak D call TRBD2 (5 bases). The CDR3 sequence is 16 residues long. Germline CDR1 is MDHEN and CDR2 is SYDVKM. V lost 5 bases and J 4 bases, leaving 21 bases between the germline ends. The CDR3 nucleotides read TGTGCCAGCAGTGCCCTCGGGCGGGCGGGCTATTACGAGCAGTACTTC. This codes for CASSALGRAGYYEQYF. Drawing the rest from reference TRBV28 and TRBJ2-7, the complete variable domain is DVKVTQSSRYLVKRTGEKVFLECVQDMDHENMFWYRQDPGLGLRLIYFSYDVKMKEKGDIPEGYSVSREKKERFSLILESASTNQTSMYLCASSALGRAGYYEQYFGPGTRLTVT.